This T cell receptor beta chain comes out of a study of somatic reversion in DOCK8 deficiency (dated by TCRdb to 2020 to 2022). General notes on the study: The study compared the T cell receptor beta repertoires of three groups: DOCK8-deficient patients, DOCK8-revertant patients and healthy volunteers. The study investigated how somatic reversion of pathogenic DOCK8 variants alters lymphocyte differentiation and function in DOCK8 deficiency. The DOCK8-deficient patients included in the study had already been reported in previous work. Points the paper makes about the study in general: The source material for each sample, whole blood versus PBMCs, was not specified per sample in the methods.

Healthy control blood was obtained from volunteer donors provided by blood services in Australia and France. Genomic DNA for TCR repertoire analysis was isolated either from whole blood samples or from PBMCs. Relative to germline, V is 3 bases shorter and J is 0 bases shorter, with 11 bases between their ends. From cysteine to phenylalanine, the CDR3 is 15 amino acids long. Kept here is only the CDR3 DNA, which spans 45 bases and is read in frame from base 1. CDR1 LNHDA and CDR2 SQIVND were looked up in the germline V gene (reference sequence). The library relied on multiplex PCR. One-step amplicon PCR with EuroClonality-NGS primers was used to generate TRB libraries from about 90 ng genomic DNA. Sequencing of the TRB amplicons was carried out on Illumina MiSeq instruments using 2 x 250 bp version 2 chemistry. The authors processed their data as follows. IMGT/HighV-QUEST was the tool used for both primary TRB sequence analysis and V(D)J annotation. Repertoire diversity and composition were evaluated with VDJtools after removing nonfunctional clones and downsampling for comparisons between samples. Using fastp trimming at Q25 and MiXCR clonotype assembly, TCRdb reanalyzed the public sequencing data and kept in-frame beta chains. CDR3 protein duplicates are merged, each entry listing the most common genes and DNA. These V and J calls are TCRdb output, not the study's own analysis. The sample table records 2,000 to 3,000 distinct CDR3 sequences; roughly a quarter of these occur just once. Over 7.5% of the sample goes to the ten largest clones.

This clonotype is identified as medium-sized (0.01 to 0.1%). The antigen it binds to is not known. No base-level quality is on record; no much larger clone is a single base apart. The source material was peripheral blood. The clonotype was recovered from a human donor in good health. The chain links TRBV19 with TRBJ1-2; TRBD1 is perhaps the D gene, given 6 matching bases. The CDR3 region: CASSIRTASNYGYTF. In nucleotide form, the sequence is TGTGCCAGTAGTATTCGGACAGCATCTAACTATGGCTACACCTTC.